Listed here are 10 T cell receptor beta chains from one sample, sequenced in a study of shared clonotypes between healthy human individuals. Profiled with immunoSEQ multiplex PCR; TCRdb holds only in-frame clones, not every one. The sample records roughly 770,000 clones, 90% to 98% being singletons. Naive CD8 populations comprised CD45RO-negative cells positively selected for CCR7, excluding terminally differentiated effector memory CD45RA+ cells. Input material: naive CD8+ T cells sorted from blood. All receptors derive from a man aged 30 to 45 in good health.

As to this clone: The sample contains more than one DNA sequence encoding this CDR3. The V gene is TRBV27, the J gene TRBJ1-1, with D perhaps matching TRBD1 (5 bases). The V gene lost 4 bases and the J gene lost 8 bases, with 14 bases spanning the gap. The CDR3 is 13 amino acids. The germline V gene has CDR1 MNHEY and CDR2 SMNVEV (reference sequence). Written as DNA, the CDR3 is TGTGCCAGCAGTTCATCCCCGGGGCGAGAAGCTTTCTTT. Translating gives CASSSSPGREAFF.

This sequence joins TRBV5-4 and TRBJ2-5, with D possibly TRBD2 on 6 matching bases. Germline V gene lookup returns CDR1 SGHNT and CDR2 YYREEE (reference sequence). The CDR3 consists of 17 residues. V lost 0 bases and J lost 3, with 18 bases in between. Here the CDR3 reads CASSLGLGGRGKETQYF. For the CDR3, the DNA is TGTGCCAGCAGCTTGGGACTCGGGGGACGGGGAAAAGAGACCCAGTACTTC.

The chain has TRBV27 and TRBJ2-3, with D possibly matching TRBD2 (6 bases). V lost 3 bases, J lost 4 bases, and 8 bases lay in between. This CDR3 comprises 13 residues. Per the germline V gene, CDR1 is MNHEY and CDR2 is SMNVEV (reference sequence). The CDR3 reads CASSFGTPDTQYF. As DNA, the CDR3 is TGTGCCAGCAGTTTCGGGACTCCAGATACGCAGTATTTT.

The gene calls are TRBV5-4 and TRBJ1-1, with 9 nucleotides matching TRBD1. CDR3 size: 15 residues. CDR1 is SGHNT and CDR2 is YYREEE in the germline V gene (reference sequence). J lost 6 bases, V lost 4 bases, and 10 bases had no gene match. The CDR3, as DNA: TGTGCCAGCAGCCCGAAGGGGACAGGGTACCCTGAAGCTTTCTTT. Its translation is CASSPKGTGYPEAFF.

As concerns this clone: The DNA is left out, because the CDR3 cannot be placed on it with certainty; the CDR3 is given as TCRdb lists it. This sequence joins TRBV7-6 and TRBJ2-1; the table names TRBD1, a call not compared with the DNA. Germline-derived CDR1 and CDR2 are SGHVS and FNYEAQ. The CDR3 has 16 residues if both end residues are counted. The CDR3 protein is CASSTSPGQGQNEQFF.

The chain recombines TRBV13 with TRBJ2-2, with TRBD1 matching 7 bases. Germline-derived CDR1 and CDR2 are PRHDT and FYEKMQ (reference sequence). CDR3 length equals 18 residues. The V gene end was trimmed by 5 bases and the J gene end by 7 bases; junction bases not matched to a gene: 19. CDR3 residues: CASSSLRRTGQRHGELFF. CDR3 DNA sequence: TGTGCCAGCAGCAGCTTACGGCGGACAGGCCAAAGGCACGGGGAGCTGTTTTTT.

The V gene is TRBV28, the J gene TRBJ2-7; 7 bases align to TRBD1. The germline gives CDR1 MDHEN, CDR2 SYDVKM. V lost 7 bases and J lost 2; bases outside the gene matches: 5. This CDR3 comprises 13 residues. Here the CDR3 DNA reads TGTGCCAGCACCCAGGGGGACCCCTACGAGCAGTACTTC. Protein: CASTQGDPYEQYF.

This sequence joins TRBV4-3 and TRBJ2-5; TRBD2 agrees at 8 bases. Germline assignment: CDR1 LGHNA and CDR2 YSLEER. CDR3 length equals 16 residues. After removal of 1 base from V and 4 bases from J, the junction contained 8 bases not matched to a gene. The DNA of the CDR3 is TGCGCCAGCAGCCAAGGGGGGACTAGTACTCGAGAGACCCAGTACTTC. This sequence encodes CASSQGGTSTRETQYF.

V gene TRBV27 combines with J gene TRBJ2-3; 7 nucleotides line up with TRBD2. J was trimmed by 2 bases and V by 5 bases; bases with no gene match: 10. The CDR3 has 16 amino acids. Germline V gives CDR1 MNHEY, CDR2 SMNVEV (reference sequence). CDR3 residues: CASSPPAGEHTDTQYF. In nucleotides, the CDR3 is TGTGCCAGCAGTCCTCCGGCGGGGGAACACACAGATACGCAGTATTTT.

Remarks on this clone: Germline is not matched at one junction end, which may reflect a read error. V usage is TRBV11-2 and J usage is TRBJ2-3, with unresolved D. CDR3 length: 12 amino acids. Germline V gives CDR1 SGHAT, CDR2 FQNNGV. CDR3 in amino acids: CASSAPRHPSDF. The CDR3 bases are TGTGCCAGCAGCGCACCCCGGCACCCCAGTGATTTT.